Below, 12 T cell receptor beta chains from the same sample are listed, as sequenced in a study of cytomegalovirus exposure and HLA in healthy donors (dated 2017 in TCRdb). The library was made by the immunoSEQ multiplex PCR assay. A mixture of 60 forward primers for TCR Vbeta segments and 13 reverse primers for TCR Jbeta segments was used in the multiplex PCR. TCRdb stores this immuneACCESS table with in-frame sequences only. Part of the clones is absent; in the studies checked, under half of the shortfall reflects unresolved V genes, and no reason is known for the rest. The sample contains 150,000 to 180,000 clones, 60% to 85% of them found a single time. The top ten constitute 4% to 4.5% of the sample. The source material was PBMCs. These receptors all come from a woman aged 40 to 50 in good health and CMV-seronegative.

The chain couples TRBV6-5 to TRBJ2-3; maybe TRBD1 (6 bases). This CDR3 is 15 amino acids long. V lost 6 bases and J 4 bases, leaving 17 bases between the germline ends. Germline V gene lookup returns CDR1 MNHEY and CDR2 SVGAGI. The CDR3, as DNA: TGTGCCAGCAGCATTGGACACTCAGGGGCAGATACGCAGTATTTT. Encoded protein: CASSIGHSGADTQYF.

Only a few counts were recorded for this clone. The rearrangement uses TRBV6-5 and TRBJ1-2; 7 nucleotides match TRBD1. CDR1 MNHEY and CDR2 SVGAGI come from the germline V gene. J lost 4 bases, V lost 5 bases, and 4 bases had no gene match. The CDR3 has 13 residues. The DNA for the CDR3 is TGTGCCAGCAGTCCCGAGGGGGCCTATGGCTACACCTTC. It specifies CASSPEGAYGYTF.

Turning to this clone: One junction end does not reproduce the germline sequence, and a read error may be involved. The rearrangement joins TRBV6-5 to TRBJ2-2, with no clear D. CDR1 and CDR2 from the germline V gene are MNHEY and SVGAGI. The CDR3 extends over 14 amino acids. The CDR3 loop reads CASGYSRDTGELFF. CDR3 nucleotide sequence: TGTGCCAGCGGTTACTCACGGGACACCGGGGAGCTGTTTTTT.

The CDR3 DNA reads TGTGCCAGCAGCTTCGGGGGGGGGCGGACTGAAGCTTTCTTT. Its translation: CASSFGGGRTEAFF. V usage is TRBV7-9 and J usage is TRBJ1-1, with D perhaps TRBD1 (6 bases). Germline values: CDR1 SEHNR, CDR2 FQNEAQ (reference sequence). The CDR3 is 14 amino acids. V was shortened by 3 bases and J by 5 bases, with 13 bases between the two germline ends.

In DNA form, the CDR3 reads TGTGCCAGTAGTCCTGGGGACAGGCCCTACGAGCAGTACTTC. This gives the protein CASSPGDRPYEQYF. This chain uses TRBV19 with TRBJ2-7; 8 nucleotides agree with TRBD1. V shed 5 bases, J shed 2 bases, and the junction held 5 bases outside the gene matches. The CDR3 is made up of 14 amino acids. CDR1 and CDR2 from the germline V gene are LNHDA and SQIVND (reference sequence).

The J gene is TRBJ2-5, the V gene TRBV6-1; a possible D gene is TRBD2 (6 bases). Germline V gene data show CDR1 as MNHNS and CDR2 as SASEGT. CDR3 size: 13 residues. V lost 7 bases, J lost 1 base, and 10 bases lay in between. DNA of the CDR3: TGTGCCAGCAAGTGGCGGGGCCAAGAGACCCAGTACTTC. Translation gives CASKWRGQETQYF.

The chain's CDR3 is CASTLAMYQETQYF. In DNA form, the CDR3 reads TGTGCCAGCACTCTAGCGATGTACCAAGAGACCCAGTACTTC. The chain recombines TRBV2 with TRBJ2-5; D may be TRBD2 (6 bases). This CDR3 has 14 residues. V was pared by 7 bases and J by 0 bases, with 12 bases between. Germline V gene sequence: CDR1 SNHLY, CDR2 FYNNEI.

This clone was seen once. V is TRBV6-5 and J is TRBJ2-5; 9 positions agree with TRBD1. Germline CDR1 is MNHEY and CDR2 is SVGAGI. This CDR3 region has 13 residues. J gave up 6 bases and V 5 bases, and 4 bases lay outside the gene matches. CDR3 protein: CASSGTGLQTQYF. The CDR3 region has the DNA TGTGCCAGCAGTGGGACAGGGTTGCAGACCCAGTACTTC.

This chain connects TRBV7-9 to TRBJ1-2, with D possibly being TRBD1 (6 bases). The V gene lost 6 bases and the J gene lost 3 bases, with 20 bases spanning the gap. The CDR3 is 16 amino acids. Germline lookup yields CDR1 SEHNR and CDR2 FQNEAQ (reference sequence). The CDR3 nucleotides are TGTGCCAGCAGACCCCCTTGGGGGGGCTGGGACTATGGCTACACCTTC. Protein product: CASRPPWGGWDYGYTF.

This rearrangement joins TRBV5-1 to TRBJ2-7, with D tentatively TRBD1 (6 bases). V shed 4 bases and J shed 7 bases, with 21 bases lying between them. Germline values: CDR1 SGHRS, CDR2 YFSETQ. This CDR3 is built from 15 residues. The CDR3 region has the DNA TGCGCCAGCAGCGCCAGGGGCGATGACTGGCAAGAGCAGTACTTC. The encoded protein is CASSARGDDWQEQYF.

V is TRBV6-5 and J is TRBJ2-7; 9 bases line up with TRBD1. Looked up from germline, CDR1 is MNHEY and CDR2 is SVGAGI. V lost 2 bases and J lost 3; bases outside the gene matches: 2. This CDR3 is 14 amino acids long. The CDR3 loop is CASSYRGQGYEQYF. CDR3 bases: TGTGCCAGCAGTTACCGGGGACAGGGCTACGAGCAGTACTTC.

About this clone: Different DNA sequences within this sample yield the same CDR3. The chain has TRBV27 and TRBJ2-7, with D perhaps TRBD2 (6 bases). Germline loops: CDR1 MNHEY, CDR2 SMNVEV (reference sequence). Trimming removed 3 bases at V and 0 bases at J, with 6 bases between. CDR3 length: 13 amino acids. The CDR3 DNA reads TGTGCCAGCAGTTTGACTAGCTCCTACGAGCAGTACTTC. As protein: CASSLTSSYEQYF.